Below, 32 T cell receptor beta chains from the same sample are listed, as sequenced in a study of beta chain features in type 1 diabetes. Their antigens remain unidentified. Points from the study as a whole: Shorter TCRB CDR3s, moderately but significantly so, were found in Type 1 diabetes patients in all four CD4+ subsets.

The whole isolated RNA underwent reverse transcription, so sequencing captured expressed TCRB transcripts. Profiling relied on immunoSEQ multiplex PCR, and the TCRdb table lists in-frame clones only, not all of them. The sample has 140,000 or so clones, about 13% seen once; the top ten hold under 1.5%. Sequenced: central memory CD4+ T cells from blood. The receptor source for this set is a man younger than 35 with type 1 diabetes.

Only a few counts were recorded for this clone. The chain has TRBV7-9 and TRBJ2-3, with 7 bases fitting TRBD2. CDR1 and CDR2 (germline): SEHNR, FQNEAQ (reference sequence). CDR3 length equals 14 residues. The trim removed 2 bases at V and 2 bases at J, leaving 1 base unmatched. CDR3 sequence reads: CASSLSGVTDTQYF. Written as DNA, the CDR3 is TGTGCCAGCAGCTTAAGCGGGGTCACAGATACGCAGTATTTT. Supplemented by reference TRBV7-9 and TRBJ2-3, the full variable domain reads DTGVSQNPRHKITKRGQNVTFRCDPISEHNRLYWYRQTLGQGPEFLTYFQNEAQLEKSRLLSDRFSAERPKGSFSTLEIQRTEQGDSAMYLCASSLSGVTDTQYFGPGTRLTVL.

This chain joins TRBV7-6 and TRBJ2-7, with TRBD1 as a possible D gene (6 bases). CDR3 length: 15 residues. CDR1 and CDR2 (germline): SGHVS, FNYEAQ. With 4 bases removed from V and 7 bases from J, the gap between germline ends came to 20 bases. CDR3 loop: CASSSSGQGNGEQYF. For the CDR3, the DNA is TGTGCCAGCAGCTCCTCGGGGCAGGGGAACGGAGAGCAGTACTTC.

The CDR3 DNA follows: TGTGCCAGCAGCGCCACTAGCGGGGCCGCCTACGAGCAGTACTTC. It yields the protein CASSATSGAAYEQYF. This sequence joins TRBV11-3 and TRBJ2-7; TRBD2 matches 10 bases. V shed 5 bases and J 2 bases; nucleotides not matched to a gene: 6. This CDR3 is 15 amino acids long. CDR1 is SGHNT and CDR2 is YENEEA in the germline V gene.

The rearrangement joins TRBV7-9 to TRBJ2-1; D might be TRBD1 (6 bases). Germline V gene lookup returns CDR1 SEHNR and CDR2 FQNEAQ (reference sequence). The CDR3 has 16 amino acids. Trimming shortened V by 5 bases and J by 1 base, and 15 bases separated the two germline ends. This CDR3 reads CASSRSLTGSYNEQFF. CDR3 in DNA: TGTGCCAGCAGCCGAAGTTTGACAGGTTCCTACAATGAGCAGTTCTTC.

This clone was observed a handful of times. Additional DNA sequences in this sample encode the identical CDR3. The J gene is TRBJ2-7, the V gene TRBV19; perhaps TRBD2 as D (5 bases). Germline CDR1 is LNHDA and CDR2 is SQIVND (reference sequence). CDR3 length: 11 residues. Between the trimmed V and J ends, which lost 4 bases and 4 bases, there was a span of 5 bases. This chain's CDR3 is CASSTGYEQYF. CDR3 DNA: TGTGCCAGTAGTACGGGGTACGAGCAGTACTTC.

The chain uses TRBV2 and TRBJ2-7; D not resolved. This CDR3 spans 15 amino acids. The V end was cut by 1 base, the J end by 3 bases, with 13 bases between. Germline V gives CDR1 SNHLY, CDR2 FYNNEI. DNA of the CDR3: TGTGCCAGCAGTGAAGTGTACGAAACCTTCTACGAGCAGTACTTC. It translates to CASSEVYETFYEQYF.

The chain carries TRBV25-1 and TRBJ2-3; D might be TRBD1 (6 bases). V dropped 5 bases and J dropped 4 bases, with 16 bases sitting between them. This CDR3 comprises 15 residues. CDR1 MGHDK and CDR2 SYGVNS come from the germline V gene. The CDR3 spells CASSLTLQGPDTQYF. CDR3 coding DNA: TGTGCCAGCAGTCTTACTCTTCAGGGGCCAGATACGCAGTATTTT.

This clone was detected a few times. The J gene is TRBJ1-1, the V gene TRBV19; TRBD1 matches 7 bases. CDR1 LNHDA and CDR2 SQIVND come from the germline V gene (reference sequence). This CDR3 has 14 residues. V lost 8 bases, J lost 1 base, and 7 bases stayed unmatched. CDR3 region: CASRPGQQNTEAFF. CDR3 DNA sequence: TGTGCCAGTCGACCGGGACAGCAGAACACTGAAGCTTTCTTT.

This clone was picked up a small number of times. The CDR3 here is CAWATGGGKPQHF. CDR3 bases: TGTGCCTGGGCTACAGGGGGGGGCAAGCCCCAGCATTTT. The chain carries TRBV30 and TRBJ1-5, with 8 bases lining up with TRBD1. The CDR3 contains 13 residues. Unmatched junction bases numbered 8, after V lost 5 bases and J lost 8 bases. The germline CDR1 and CDR2 sequences are GTSNPN and SVGIG (reference sequence). Combining the CDR3 with reference TRBV30 and TRBJ1-5 gives the whole variable domain SQTIHQWPATLVQPVGSPLSLECTVEGTSNPNLYWYRQAAGRGLQLLFYSVGIGQISSEVPQNLSASRPQDRQFILSSKKLLLSDSGFYLCAWATGGGKPQHFGDGTRLSIL.

The chain's CDR3 is CASSASGTDSNQPQHF. The CDR3 DNA reads TGTGCCAGCAGCGCCTCCGGGACGGATAGCAATCAGCCCCAGCATTTT. V is TRBV14 and J is TRBJ1-5; TRBD1 is a possible D gene (5 bases). With 5 bases removed from V and 0 bases from J, the gap between germline ends came to 14 bases. CDR1 and CDR2 (germline): SGHDN, FVKESK. This CDR3 comprises 16 residues. The variable domain in full, with the rest retrieved from reference TRBV14 and TRBJ1-5, is EAGVTQFPSHSVIEKGQTVTLRCDPISGHDNLYWYRRVMGKEIKFLLHFVKESKQDESGMPNNRFLAERTGGTYSTLKVQPAELEDSGVYFCASSASGTDSNQPQHFGDGTRLSIL.

The gene calls are TRBV10-3 and TRBJ2-7, with 7 bases that match TRBD1. V trimming: 8 bases; J trimming: 4 bases; junction bases outside the gene matches: 11. Looked up from germline, CDR1 is ENHRY and CDR2 is SYGVKD. CDR3 length: 14 residues. The CDR3: CAIGTGQPGYEQYF. DNA of the CDR3: TGTGCCATCGGGACGGGACAGCCAGGGTACGAGCAGTACTTC.

The rearrangement joins TRBV27 to TRBJ1-1; 7 bases fit TRBD1. V lost 5 bases, J lost 0 bases, and 3 bases stayed unmatched. The CDR3 length is 14 residues. CDR1 MNHEY and CDR2 SMNVEV come from the germline V gene (reference sequence). CDR3 nucleotides: TGTGCCAGCAGTCAGGGACAGCTGAACACTGAAGCTTTCTTT. Amino acid sequence: CASSQGQLNTEAFF.

This clone was seen only a few times. The chain links TRBV25-1 to TRBJ2-5, with 7 bases aligning to TRBD1. This CDR3 has 12 residues. With 6 bases clipped from V and 9 bases from J, the junction kept 7 bases outside the gene matches. Germline V gives CDR1 MGHDK, CDR2 SYGVNS. CDR3 residues: CASSLTGAAQYF. CDR3 in DNA: TGTGCCAGCAGCCTCACAGGGGCGGCCCAGTACTTC.

This chain connects TRBV11-2 to TRBJ2-1, with D perhaps assigned TRBD1 or TRBD2 (5 bases each). Germline-derived CDR1 and CDR2 are SGHAT and FQNNGV. This CDR3 region has 15 residues. Between the trimmed V and J ends, which lost 1 base and 0 bases, there was a span of 7 bases. CDR3 protein: CASSLAGTSYNEQFF. CDR3 sequence (DNA): TGTGCCAGCAGCTTAGCCGGGACCTCCTACAATGAGCAGTTCTTC.

This clone was recorded many times. CDR3 in amino acids: CASSLGVGYQETQYF. The CDR3 nucleotides read TGTGCCAGCAGCTTGGGTGTCGGGTACCAAGAGACCCAGTACTTC. J is TRBJ2-5 and V is TRBV5-6, with unresolved D. Trimming removed 0 bases at V and 0 bases at J, with 9 bases between. The CDR3 has 15 amino acids. Germline loops: CDR1 SGHDT, CDR2 YYEEEE.

In its sample, this clone was seen a few times. The gene calls are TRBV7-9 and TRBJ2-7, with D possibly matching TRBD1 (6 bases). The CDR3 runs 14 residues. The ends were cut back, 7 bases at V and 2 bases at J, with 15 bases in the middle. From germline, CDR1 is SEHNR and CDR2 FQNEAQ (reference sequence). The CDR3 is CASTSGTRTYEQYF. CDR3 nucleotide sequence: TGTGCCAGCACCTCCGGGACAAGGACCTACGAGCAGTACTTC.

The chain employs TRBV2 and TRBJ2-7, with a possible D match to TRBD1 (6 bases). The germline V and J ends were trimmed by 8 bases and 6 bases, with 14 bases remaining between them. This CDR3 has 12 amino acids. Germline V gene data show CDR1 as SNHLY and CDR2 as FYNNEI. CDR3 DNA sequence: TGTGCCAGCCAAATAACAGGGCTCGAGCAGTACTTC. Protein: CASQITGLEQYF.

This clone has a handful of counts. The CDR3 DNA reads TGTGCCAGCAGTTTACCCGGGACAGGGGGCTTAGTAGGCAATCAGCCCCAGCATTTT. Translated: CASSLPGTGGLVGNQPQHF. This rearrangement joins TRBV28 to TRBJ1-5; 12 bases map to TRBD1. CDR3 size: 19 residues. With V trimmed by 2 bases and J by 2 bases, 10 bases remained unmatched. The germline V gene has CDR1 MDHEN and CDR2 SYDVKM.

A few counts support this clone. V gene TRBV5-1 combines with J gene TRBJ2-5; tentative D call: TRBD2 (5 bases). V was shortened by 8 bases and J by 1 base, with 15 bases between the two germline ends. CDR3 length equals 14 residues. Germline V gives CDR1 SGHRS, CDR2 YFSETQ. Here the CDR3 reads CASSTGGPQETQYF. The CDR3 region has the DNA TGCGCCAGTTCCACGGGCGGGCCCCAAGAGACCCAGTACTTC. Full variable domain (missing parts from reference TRBV5-1 and TRBJ2-5): KAGVTQTPRYLIKTRGQQVTLSCSPISGHRSVSWYQQTPGQGLQFLFEYFSETQRNKGNFPGRFSGRQFSNSRSEMNVSTLELGDSALYLCASSTGGPQETQYFGPGTRLLVL.

The chain links TRBV27 to TRBJ2-6, with no clear D. Per germline, CDR1 MNHEY and CDR2 SMNVEV (reference sequence). This CDR3 is built from 16 residues. Trimming stripped 3 bases from V and 3 bases from J, with 12 bases between. CDR3 nucleotide sequence: TGTGCCAGCAGTTTGGTAGGGCAACTTGGGGCCAACGTCCTGACTTTC. Translation: CASSLVGQLGANVLTF.

This clone was seen only a few times. J is TRBJ2-7 and V is TRBV9, with D hard to call. This CDR3 contains 16 residues. Germline CDR1 and CDR2: SGDLS and YYNGEE. V lost 4 bases and J 3 bases, leaving 20 bases between the germline ends. CDR3 nucleotide sequence: TGTGCCAGCAGCCCCTCAATAGGCCTTGCTGGCTACGAGCAGTACTTC. It specifies CASSPSIGLAGYEQYF. Variable domain in full (rest from reference TRBV9 and TRBJ2-7): DSGVTQTPKHLITATGQRVTLRCSPRSGDLSVYWYQQSLDQGLQFLIQYYNGEERAKGNILERFSAQQFPDLHSELNLSSLELGDSALYFCASSPSIGLAGYEQYFGPGTRLTVT.

Written as DNA, the CDR3 is TGTGCCAGCAGCGAAGACCGGGACAGGAACACCGGGGAGCTGTTTTTT. This translates into CASSEDRDRNTGELFF. V and J are TRBV21-1 and TRBJ2-2; TRBD1, the D gene given by the table, was not confirmed from the DNA. TRBV21-1 is assigned pseudogene status. This CDR3 spans 16 amino acids.

This clone has just a few counts. The V and J genes are TRBV6-1 and TRBJ2-1, with D possibly matching TRBD1 (6 bases). Germline V gene lookup returns CDR1 MNHNS and CDR2 SASEGT. The CDR3 contains 14 residues. V was clipped by 0 bases and J by 9 bases, with 12 bases between them. CDR3 sequence reads: CASSEATGWSEQFF. For the CDR3, the DNA is TGTGCCAGCAGTGAAGCAACAGGGTGGAGTGAGCAGTTCTTC.

The rearrangement uses TRBV28 and TRBJ2-7; 7 nucleotides line up with TRBD1. V dropped 2 bases and J dropped 9; count of bases not matched to a gene: 7. CDR1 MDHEN and CDR2 SYDVKM come from the germline V gene. The CDR3 consists of 13 residues. CDR3 residues: CASSLPGDSRQYF. In nucleotides, the CDR3 is TGTGCCAGCAGTTTACCCGGGGACAGCAGGCAGTACTTC.

This clone was seen more than once but under ten times. The V call is TRBV9, the J call TRBJ1-2; D not certain. Germline V gives CDR1 SGDLS, CDR2 YYNGEE. With 4 bases removed from V and 3 bases from J, the gap between germline ends came to 13 bases. The CDR3 runs to 14 residues. CDR3 in DNA: TGTGCCAGCAGCACCCAGGACGGCTACTATGGCTACACCTTC. Translated, it gives CASSTQDGYYGYTF.

This clone was found a few times. The chain links TRBV29-1 to TRBJ2-7; D possibly corresponds to TRBD2 (6 bases). The CDR3 has 13 residues. Germline-derived CDR1 and CDR2 are SQVTM and ANQGSEA. V dropped 3 bases and J dropped 2 bases, with 11 bases sitting between them. This CDR3 is CSVDKAGTYEQYF. The CDR3 nucleotides are TGCAGCGTTGATAAGGCGGGGACCTACGAGCAGTACTTC.

This clone was picked up a small number of times. This chain connects TRBV30 to TRBJ2-3, with 9 bases that match TRBD2. J gave up 2 bases and V 1 base, and 4 bases lay outside the gene matches. Germline CDR1 GTSNPN, CDR2 SVGIG (reference sequence). The length of the CDR3 is 15 residues. For the CDR3, the DNA is TGTGCCTGGAGTGAGGCTAGCGGGGCCACAGATACGCAGTATTTT. It is translated as CAWSEASGATDTQYF.

This clone has more than one count but fewer than ten. The CDR3: CASSRDRGQHEQYF. CDR3 bases: TGTGCCAGCAGCCGGGACAGGGGGCAGCACGAGCAGTACTTC. This chain connects TRBV6-5 to TRBJ2-7; TRBD1 agrees at 12 bases. Per germline, CDR1 MNHEY and CDR2 SVGAGI. CDR3 length: 14 amino acids. The ends lost 6 bases at V and 5 bases at J; junction bases unmatched: 5.

This rearrangement joins TRBV9 to TRBJ2-1; 15 positions agree with TRBD2. The V segment lost 5 bases and the J segment 3 bases; nucleotides outside the gene matches: 6. The CDR3 totals 17 residues. Per the germline V gene, CDR1 is SGDLS and CDR2 is YYNGEE. CDR3 sequence reads: CASSALGLAGGYNEQFF. In DNA form, the CDR3 reads TGTGCCAGCAGTGCCCTGGGACTAGCGGGGGGCTACAATGAGCAGTTCTTC.

On this clone itself: A single base separates this from a much larger clone, so it may be a read error. Additional DNA sequences in this sample encode the identical CDR3. The chain carries TRBV29-1 and TRBJ2-7, with D possibly being TRBD1 (5 bases). This CDR3 has 13 residues. Germline V gives CDR1 SQVTM, CDR2 ANQGSEA. The CDR3 DNA reads as TGCAGCGTGGAAGTTTACCCAGGGTACGAGCAGTACTTC. This encodes CSVEVYPGYEQYF.

This chain links TRBV14 with TRBJ1-3; D is unresolved. This CDR3 has 16 residues. Germline V CDR1 and CDR2: SGHDN, FVKESK. V was cut by 0 bases and J by 0 bases, with 9 bases left in between. CDR3: CASSQDVYSSGNTIYF. CDR3 DNA sequence: TGTGCCAGCAGCCAAGACGTATACAGCTCTGGAAACACCATATATTTT. Filled out from reference TRBV14 and TRBJ1-3, the complete variable domain reads EAGVTQFPSHSVIEKGQTVTLRCDPISGHDNLYWYRRVMGKEIKFLLHFVKESKQDESGMPNNRFLAERTGGTYSTLKVQPAELEDSGVYFCASSQDVYSSGNTIYFGEGSWLTVV.

V and J are TRBV7-2 and TRBJ2-5; 9 nucleotides agree with TRBD1. The V gene end was trimmed by 4 bases and the J gene end by 3 bases; junction bases not matched to a gene: 9. Germline V gene sequence: CDR1 SGHTA, CDR2 FQGNSA. This CDR3 region has 16 residues. The chain's CDR3 is CASSSPPGTGKETQYF. In DNA, the CDR3 is TGTGCCAGCAGCTCCCCCCCCGGGACAGGGAAAGAGACCCAGTACTTC.